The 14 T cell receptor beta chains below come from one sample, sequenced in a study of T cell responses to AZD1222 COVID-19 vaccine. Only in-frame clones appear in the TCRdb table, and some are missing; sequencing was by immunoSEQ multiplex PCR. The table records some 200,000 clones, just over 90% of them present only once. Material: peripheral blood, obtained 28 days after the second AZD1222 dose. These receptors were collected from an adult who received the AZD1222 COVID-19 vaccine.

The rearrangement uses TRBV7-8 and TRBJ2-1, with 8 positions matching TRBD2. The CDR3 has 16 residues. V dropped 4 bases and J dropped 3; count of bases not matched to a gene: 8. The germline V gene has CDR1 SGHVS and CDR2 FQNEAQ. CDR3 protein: CASSSAGRALYNEQFF. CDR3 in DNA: TGTGCCAGCAGCTCCGCCGGGAGGGCGCTCTACAATGAGCAGTTCTTC. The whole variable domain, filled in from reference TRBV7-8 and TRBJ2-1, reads GAGVSQSPRYKVAKRGQDVALRCDPISGHVSLFWYQQALGQGPEFLTYFQNEAQLDKSGLPSDRFFAERPEGSVSTLKIQRTQQEDSAVYLCASSSAGRALYNEQFFGPGTRLTVL.

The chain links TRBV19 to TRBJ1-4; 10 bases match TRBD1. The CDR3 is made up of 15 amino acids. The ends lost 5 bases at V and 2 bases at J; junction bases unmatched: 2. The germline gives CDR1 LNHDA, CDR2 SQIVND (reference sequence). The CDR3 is CASSDRGRTNEKLFF. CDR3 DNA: TGTGCCAGTAGTGACAGGGGGCGGACTAATGAAAAACTGTTTTTT.

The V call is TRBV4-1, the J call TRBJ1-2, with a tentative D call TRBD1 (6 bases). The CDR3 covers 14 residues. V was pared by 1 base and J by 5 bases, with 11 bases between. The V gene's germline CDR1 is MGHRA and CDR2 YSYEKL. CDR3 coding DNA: TGCGCCAGCAGCCAAGCACTAGGGGGATATGGCTACACCTTC. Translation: CASSQALGGYGYTF.

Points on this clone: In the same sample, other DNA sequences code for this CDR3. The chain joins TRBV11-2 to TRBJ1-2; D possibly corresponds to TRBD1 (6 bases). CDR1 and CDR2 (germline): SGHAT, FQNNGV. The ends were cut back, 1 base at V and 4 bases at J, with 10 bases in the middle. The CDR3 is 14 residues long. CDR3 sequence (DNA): TGTGCCAGCAGCTTAGTGGGGGCGGGCTATGGCTACACCTTC. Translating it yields CASSLVGAGYGYTF. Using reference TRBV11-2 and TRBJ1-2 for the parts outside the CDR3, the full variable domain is EAGVAQSPRYKIIEKRQSVAFWCNPISGHATLYWYQQILGQGPKLLIQFQNNGVVDDSQLPKDRFSAERLKGVDSTLKIQPAKLEDSAVYLCASSLVGAGYGYTFGSGTRLTVV.

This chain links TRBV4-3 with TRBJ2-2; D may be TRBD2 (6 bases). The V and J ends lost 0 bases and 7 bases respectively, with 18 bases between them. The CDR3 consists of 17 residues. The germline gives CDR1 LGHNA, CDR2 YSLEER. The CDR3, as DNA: TGCGCCAGCAGCCAAGAAACAGCGGGCACGAGAGGCGGGGAGCTGTTTTTT. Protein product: CASSQETAGTRGGELFF.

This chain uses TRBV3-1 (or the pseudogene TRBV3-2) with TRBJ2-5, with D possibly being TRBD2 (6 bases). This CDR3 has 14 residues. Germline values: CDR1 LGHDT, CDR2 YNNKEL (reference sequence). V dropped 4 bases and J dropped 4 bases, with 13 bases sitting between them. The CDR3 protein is CASSLNLAPETQYF. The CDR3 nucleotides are TGTGCCAGCAGCCTTAATCTAGCGCCAGAGACCCAGTACTTC.

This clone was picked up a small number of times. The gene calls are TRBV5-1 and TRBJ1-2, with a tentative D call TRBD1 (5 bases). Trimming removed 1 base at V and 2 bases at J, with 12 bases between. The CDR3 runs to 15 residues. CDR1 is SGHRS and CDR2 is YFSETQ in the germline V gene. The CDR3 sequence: CASSLRATENYGYTF. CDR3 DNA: TGCGCCAGCAGCTTGCGGGCGACAGAAAACTATGGCTACACCTTC.

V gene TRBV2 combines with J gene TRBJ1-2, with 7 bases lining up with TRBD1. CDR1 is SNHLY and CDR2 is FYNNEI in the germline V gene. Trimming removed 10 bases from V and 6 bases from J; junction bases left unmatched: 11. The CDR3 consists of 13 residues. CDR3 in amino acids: CAMQGDILDGYTF. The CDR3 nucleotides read TGTGCCATGCAGGGGGACATTCTGGATGGCTACACCTTC.

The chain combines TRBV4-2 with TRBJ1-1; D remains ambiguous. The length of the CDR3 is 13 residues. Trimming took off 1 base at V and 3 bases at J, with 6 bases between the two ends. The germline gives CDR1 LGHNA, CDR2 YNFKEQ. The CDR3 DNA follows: TGTGCCAGCAGCCAAGTTCGGGACACTGAAGCTTTCTTT. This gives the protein CASSQVRDTEAFF.

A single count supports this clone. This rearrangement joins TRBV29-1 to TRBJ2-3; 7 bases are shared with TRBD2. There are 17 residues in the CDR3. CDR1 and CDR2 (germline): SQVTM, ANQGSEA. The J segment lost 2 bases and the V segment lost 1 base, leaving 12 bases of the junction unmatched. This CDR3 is CSVEGGRGGINTDTQYF. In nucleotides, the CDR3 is TGCAGCGTTGAAGGTGGACGCGGGGGAATCAACACAGATACGCAGTATTTT.

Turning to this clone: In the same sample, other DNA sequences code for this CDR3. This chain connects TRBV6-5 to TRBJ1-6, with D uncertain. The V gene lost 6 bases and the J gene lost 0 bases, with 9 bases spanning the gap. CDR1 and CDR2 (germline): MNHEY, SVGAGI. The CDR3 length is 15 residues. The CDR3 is CASRQQSSYNSPLHF. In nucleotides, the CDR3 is TGTGCCAGCAGGCAACAGAGCTCCTATAATTCACCCCTCCACTTT.

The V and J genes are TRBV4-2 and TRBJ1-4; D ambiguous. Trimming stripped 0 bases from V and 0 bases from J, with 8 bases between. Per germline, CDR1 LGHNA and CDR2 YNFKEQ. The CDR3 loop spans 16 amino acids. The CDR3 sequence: CASSQDGGTTNEKLFF. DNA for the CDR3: TGTGCCAGCAGCCAAGATGGAGGGACAACTAATGAAAAACTGTTTTTT.

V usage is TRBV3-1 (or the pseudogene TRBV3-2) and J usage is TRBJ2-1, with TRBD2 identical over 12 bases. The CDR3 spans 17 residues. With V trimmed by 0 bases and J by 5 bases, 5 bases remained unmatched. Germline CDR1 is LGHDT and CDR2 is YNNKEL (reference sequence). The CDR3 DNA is TGTGCCAGCAGCCAAGACCGACTAGCGGGGGCTCACAATGAGCAGTTCTTC. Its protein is CASSQDRLAGAHNEQFF.

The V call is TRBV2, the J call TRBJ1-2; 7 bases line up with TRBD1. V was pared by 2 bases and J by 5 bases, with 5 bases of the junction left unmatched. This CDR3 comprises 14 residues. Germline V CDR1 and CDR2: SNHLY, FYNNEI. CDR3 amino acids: CASSERQGIYGYTF. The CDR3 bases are TGTGCCAGCAGTGAACGACAGGGTATTTATGGCTACACCTTC.